Following are 13 T cell receptor beta chains from one sample sequenced in a study of shared clonotypes between healthy human individuals. This table comes from immunoSEQ multiplex PCR, and its TCRdb copy is limited to in-frame clones, with some not included. The sample yields 1.5 million to 2.5 million clones, approximately 94% seen once. Terminally differentiated effector memory CD45RA+ cells were left out of the naive CD8 fraction, which was CD45RO-negative and positively selected for CCR7. Sequences were obtained from naive CD8+ T cells sorted from blood. These receptor sequences come from a man aged 18 to 30 in good health.

The chain joins TRBV4-1 to TRBJ1-3, with a tentative D call TRBD1 (5 bases). The V gene's germline CDR1 is MGHRA and CDR2 YSYEKL. Trimming cost V 1 base and J 2 bases, with 9 bases left between them. There are 15 residues in the CDR3. CDR3 bases: TGCGCCAGCAGCCAAGGACAGTCTACTGGAAACACCATATATTTT. It specifies CASSQGQSTGNTIYF.

This chain links TRBV7-9 with TRBJ1-1; 7 bases are shared with TRBD1. Germline CDR1 reads SEHNR; CDR2 reads FQNEAQ (reference sequence). Trimming cost V 5 bases and J 6 bases; bases outside gene matches: 21. The CDR3 sequence is 18 residues long. The CDR3 DNA is TGTGCCAGCAGCCCACCGGAGCTAGGGACAGTTGAAGGCGCTGAAGCTTTCTTT. Amino acids: CASSPPELGTVEGAEAFF.

This chain joins TRBV30 and TRBJ1-5; TRBD1 aligns across 8 bases. Trimming took 4 bases from V and 7 from J; bases not matched to a gene: 9. Germline V lookup: CDR1 GTSNPN, CDR2 SVGIG (reference sequence). The CDR3 runs to 14 residues. This CDR3 is CAWTLQGVGQPQHF. CDR3 DNA: TGTGCCTGGACTTTACAGGGGGTCGGGCAGCCCCAGCATTTT.

The chain is built from TRBV2 and TRBJ2-6, with TRBD1 matching over 7 bases. The trim removed 4 bases at V and 0 bases at J, leaving 9 bases unmatched. Germline V gene data show CDR1 as SNHLY and CDR2 as FYNNEI. CDR3 length: 18 residues. The CDR3 DNA reads TGTGCCAGCAGTGCGAGAGGGGACAGCCTCTCTGGGGCCAACGTCCTGACTTTC. Translated: CASSARGDSLSGANVLTF.

This clone was detected only once. The CDR3 is CASSSFRGGDTEAFF. DNA for the CDR3: TGTGCCAGCAGCTCGTTCCGGGGGGGTGACACTGAAGCTTTCTTT. The J gene is TRBJ1-1, the V gene TRBV7-9, with D perhaps matching TRBD1 (5 bases). Germline CDR1 SEHNR, CDR2 FQNEAQ (reference sequence). This CDR3 is 15 amino acids long. V shed 4 bases and J shed 3 bases, with 15 bases lying between them.

The rearrangement uses TRBV9 and TRBJ1-2; possible D gene TRBD1, 6 bases. V lost 0 bases to trimming and J lost 3 bases, with 18 bases between them. This CDR3 region has 17 residues. Germline V gene data show CDR1 as SGDLS and CDR2 as YYNGEE. The CDR3 nucleotides are TGTGCCAGCAGCGTAGAGGCCCTCGGCACAGGGCACTATGGCTACACCTTC. The encoded protein is CASSVEALGTGHYGYTF.

The rearrangement links TRBV7-9 to TRBJ2-7; D remains unclear. The CDR3 sequence is 15 residues long. Germline V gene data show CDR1 as SEHNR and CDR2 as FQNEAQ (reference sequence). Trimming left V 4 bases short and J 0 bases short, with 13 bases between. The CDR3 region is CASSSSADLSYEQYF. The CDR3 bases are TGTGCCAGCAGCTCGTCCGCAGACCTCTCCTACGAGCAGTACTTC. The full variable domain, with the rest looked up from reference TRBV7-9 and TRBJ2-7, is DTGVSQNPRHKITKRGQNVTFRCDPISEHNRLYWYRQTLGQGPEFLTYFQNEAQLEKSRLLSDRFSAERPKGSFSTLEIQRTEQGDSAMYLCASSSSADLSYEQYFGPGTRLTVT.

The chain uses TRBV29-1 and TRBJ1-2, with D unresolved. CDR1 is SQVTM and CDR2 is ANQGSEA in the germline V gene. The CDR3 has 12 residues. The V end lost 2 bases, the J end lost 4 bases, and 8 bases lay between the germline ends. The CDR3 nucleotides are TGCAGCGTTGAAAAGGGAGGCTATGGCTACACCTTC. It specifies CSVEKGGYGYTF. Filled out from reference TRBV29-1 and TRBJ1-2, the complete variable domain reads SAVISQKPSRDICQRGTSLTIQCQVDSQVTMMFWYRQQPGQSLTLIATANQGSEATYESGFVIDKFPISRPNLTFSTLTVSNMSPEDSSIYLCSVEKGGYGYTFGSGTRLTVV.

J is TRBJ2-7 and V is TRBV27, with D unclear. Germline assignment: CDR1 MNHEY and CDR2 SMNVEV (reference sequence). This CDR3 comprises 14 residues. Trimming took off 5 bases at V and 0 bases at J, with 11 bases between the two ends. The CDR3 loop reads CASSLGYSSYEQYF. CDR3 coding DNA: TGTGCCAGCAGTCTGGGATACAGCTCCTACGAGCAGTACTTC.

The rearrangement links TRBV30 to TRBJ2-7, with 10 bases aligning to TRBD2. Trimming took 2 bases from V and 0 from J; bases not matched to a gene: 4. Per the germline V gene, CDR1 is GTSNPN and CDR2 is SVGIG (reference sequence). The length of the CDR3 is 15 residues. The CDR3 coding sequence is TGTGCCTGGAGTATAGCGGGAGGTACCTCCTACGAGCAGTACTTC. Translating gives CAWSIAGGTSYEQYF.

This chain links TRBV19 with TRBJ2-7; possibly TRBD2 for D (5 bases). Trimming took off 3 bases at V and 5 bases at J, with 14 bases between the two ends. The CDR3 spans 14 residues. CDR1 and CDR2 from the germline V gene are LNHDA and SQIVND (reference sequence). CDR3 region: CASSISGSFDEQYF. CDR3 in DNA: TGTGCCAGTAGTATCAGCGGAAGCTTCGACGAGCAGTACTTC.

Regarding this clone: The sample has other DNA sequences that encode this CDR3 too. CDR3 protein: CASSFTGYEQYF. CDR3 DNA: TGTGCCAGCAGTTTTACAGGTTACGAGCAGTACTTC. The genes are TRBV7-9 and TRBJ2-7, with D tentatively TRBD1 (5 bases). This CDR3 spans 12 amino acids. Trimming took 6 bases from V and 4 from J, leaving 10 bases between them. Germline V lookup: CDR1 SEHNR, CDR2 FQNEAQ (reference sequence).

The J gene is TRBJ2-7, the V gene TRBV7-8, with TRBD1 identical over 9 bases. Germline CDR1 is SGHVS and CDR2 is FQNEAQ. CDR3 size: 16 residues. Losses at the gene ends were 3 bases for V and 2 bases for J; bases not matched to a gene: 8. As DNA, the CDR3 is TGTGCCAGCAGCTTGGGGCCGGGACAGGGACCCTACGAGCAGTACTTC. This encodes CASSLGPGQGPYEQYF.